These 14 T cell receptor beta chains originate from one sample sequenced in a study of response to subunit inactivated influenza vaccine. TCRdb re-derived calls from the RT-PCR reads in MiXCR, one entry per CDR3 protein. This table holds about 500,000 distinct CDR3 sequences, about 17% found once. This specimen was CD4+ T cells sorted from PBMCs, taken around 25 months after vaccination. Receptors originate from a man aged 45-69 years who received an inactivated influenza vaccine.

This rearrangement joins TRBV10-3 to TRBJ2-3, with 13 nucleotides matching TRBD2. Germline V gene lookup returns CDR1 ENHRY and CDR2 SYGVKD. The J segment lost 2 bases and the V segment lost 5 bases, leaving 19 bases of the junction unmatched. CDR3 length: 21 amino acids. The CDR3 is CAISPYRRLAGGPRITDTQYF. The CDR3 bases are TGTGCCATCAGTCCGTATAGACGACTAGCGGGAGGCCCAAGGATCACAGATACGCAGTATTTT.

This clonotype appeared a few times. The chain is built from TRBV6-2 or TRBV6-3 and TRBJ1-5; a possible D gene is TRBD1 (5 bases). Germline V gene data show CDR1 as MNHEY and CDR2 as SVGEGT. The CDR3 covers 17 residues. V dropped 0 bases and J dropped 6 bases, with 18 bases sitting between them. The CDR3 DNA reads as TGTGCCAGCAGTTACTCGCCACCCAGGGTGGCGGGTCAGCCCCAGCATTTT. This gives the protein CASSYSPPRVAGQPQHF.

This sequence joins TRBV3-1 and TRBJ2-7; D might be TRBD1 (6 bases). Germline CDR1 LGHDT, CDR2 YNNKEL (reference sequence). This CDR3 comprises 11 residues. V lost 2 bases and J lost 12, with 11 bases in between. As DNA, the CDR3 is TGTGCCAGCAGCCAATACCAGGGGTGGTACTTC. Translation gives CASSQYQGWYF.

The table lists this clonotype with a few counts. V is TRBV6-2 or TRBV6-3 and J is TRBJ2-1; possible D gene TRBD2, 6 bases. The CDR3 has 14 residues. V lost 6 bases and J 5 bases, leaving 14 bases between the germline ends. Per germline, CDR1 MNHEY and CDR2 SVGEGT. CDR3 residues: CASSVTSSHNEQFF. The CDR3, as DNA: TGTGCCAGCAGCGTAACTAGCTCTCACAATGAGCAGTTCTTC.

The table lists this clonotype with a few counts. The chain carries TRBV24-1 and TRBJ1-2; D may be TRBD1 (6 bases). Germline V gene sequence: CDR1 KGHDR, CDR2 SFDVKD. The CDR3 sequence is 13 residues long. The V and J ends lost 7 bases and 6 bases respectively, with 14 bases between them. In nucleotides, the CDR3 is TGTGCCACCAGGCCCCGGGGGCAGGATGGCTACACCTTC. It specifies CATRPRGQDGYTF.

This clonotype was seen a few times. J is TRBJ2-7 and V is TRBV29-1; 7 positions match TRBD2. Germline assignment: CDR1 SQVTM and CDR2 ANQGSEA. The length of the CDR3 is 16 residues. Unmatched junction bases numbered 16, after V lost 6 bases and J lost 2 bases. CDR3 in amino acids: CSVPPPGAGVTYEQYF. DNA for the CDR3: TGCAGCGTCCCCCCACCGGGTGCGGGAGTTACCTACGAGCAGTACTTC.

Only a few counts were recorded for this clonotype. The V gene is TRBV20-1, the J gene TRBJ2-7, with D maybe TRBD1 (6 bases). Trimming shortened V by 0 bases and J by 7 bases, and 10 bases separated the two germline ends. The CDR3 extends over 12 amino acids. Germline-derived CDR1 and CDR2 are DFQATT and SNEGSKA (reference sequence). CDR3 loop: CSARDGGQEQYF. DNA for the CDR3: TGCAGTGCTAGAGATGGGGGCCAAGAGCAGTACTTC.

In this sample, this clonotype turned up a few times. The CDR3 DNA sequence: TGCAGTGCGGTGACTAGCGGACCTTGGGAGACCCAGTACTTC. Its protein product is CSAVTSGPWETQYF. The J gene is TRBJ2-5, the V gene TRBV20-1; TRBD2 aligns across 9 bases. The CDR3 has 14 residues. Germline values: CDR1 DFQATT, CDR2 SNEGSKA (reference sequence). V shed 6 bases and J 5 bases; nucleotides not matched to a gene: 10.

The rearrangement joins TRBV12-3 or TRBV12-4 to TRBJ2-7; 10 nucleotides match TRBD1. The CDR3 spans 16 residues. Trimming took 6 bases from V and 3 from J; bases not matched to a gene: 11. CDR3: CASSLGTGVGGYEQYF. The CDR3 nucleotides are TGTGCCAGCAGCCTCGGGACAGGGGTAGGGGGCTACGAGCAGTACTTC.

V and J are TRBV11-2 and TRBJ2-5, with unresolved D. The CDR3 runs to 14 residues. Germline assignment: CDR1 SGHAT and CDR2 FQNNGV. The V end was cut by 5 bases, the J end by 7 bases, with 17 bases between. CDR3 in DNA: TGTGCCAGCAGCCCGGGCCCCCGAATGGGGACCCAGTACTTC. Translation gives CASSPGPRMGTQYF.

This clonotype occurred many times. The V call is TRBV4-3, the J call TRBJ2-3; no clear D. Germline assignment: CDR1 LGHNA and CDR2 YSLEER. V dropped 4 bases and J dropped 0 bases, with 8 bases sitting between them. CDR3 length equals 14 residues. This CDR3 reads CASSPQRSTDTQYF. For the CDR3, the DNA is TGCGCCAGCAGCCCCCAGCGAAGCACAGATACGCAGTATTTT.

This clonotype appeared a few times. This chain links TRBV20-1 with TRBJ2-4; TRBD2 aligns across 7 bases. J was trimmed by 8 bases and V by 0 bases; bases with no gene match: 13. The CDR3 covers 16 residues. Germline assignment: CDR1 DFQATT and CDR2 SNEGSKA (reference sequence). Written as DNA, the CDR3 is TGCAGTGCTAGAGATCCCTCCCTGACGGGGGGAGACATTCAGTACTTC. Its protein is CSARDPSLTGGDIQYF.

The chain recombines TRBV12-3 or TRBV12-4 with TRBJ2-7, with 13 bases matching TRBD2. The CDR3 totals 20 residues. J lost 0 bases, V lost 1 base, and 12 bases had no gene match. CDR3 loop: CASSLVRLAGGSLSSYEQYF. The CDR3 coding sequence is TGTGCCAGCAGTTTAGTCAGACTAGCGGGAGGCTCATTGAGCTCCTACGAGCAGTACTTC.

This clonotype was counted a few times. The CDR3 region has the DNA TGTGCCAGCAGCCGACCGATCCGGGGACAGTCTAATGAAAAACTGTTTTTT. Translated: CASSRPIRGQSNEKLFF. The chain combines TRBV7-2 with TRBJ1-4; 7 bases fit TRBD1. Unmatched junction bases numbered 12, after V lost 5 bases and J lost 3 bases. This CDR3 has 17 amino acids. Germline-derived CDR1 and CDR2 are SGHTA and FQGNSA.